This T cell receptor (beta chain) was identified during a study of PD-1 blockade in classical Hodgkin lymphoma. Findings and limits, study-wide: Newly diagnosed patients were said to have less baseline TCR diversity than healthy donors did. Whoever responded completely had baseline diversity much like that seen in newly diagnosed patients.

Profiling relied on immunoSEQ multiplex PCR, and the TCRdb table lists in-frame clones only, not all of them. The sample carries about 9,900 clones, roughly 70% recorded once. This clone showed up just once. Its specificity is not known. Time point here: cycle 4 day 1 (C4D1), after five to seven weeks of nivolumab. There was relapse after autologous stem cell transplantation in every patient, and there was variation in brentuximab vedotin exposure. Magnetic negative selection, applied to thawed PBMCs, was used to isolate the CD8+ T cells. Patients showed best responses of complete response, partial response or progressive disease. Germline CDR1 and CDR2: MDHEN and SYDVKM. V was clipped by 4 bases and J by 3 bases; unmatched bases: 6. This CDR3 has 17 amino acids.

This chain connects TRBV28 to TRBJ2-1; 13 nucleotides match TRBD2. The TCR sequence derives from a human donor with classical Hodgkin lymphoma. The specimen was CD8+ T cells from blood, collected before the fourth cycle of nivolumab. The CDR3 DNA reads as TGTGCCAGCAGTTATCGACTAGCGGGAGGCTTCTACAATGAGCAGTTCTTC. It specifies CASSYRLAGGFYNEQFF. Based on the CDR3 plus reference TRBV28 and TRBJ2-1, the full variable domain is DVKVTQSSRYLVKRTGEKVFLECVQDMDHENMFWYRQDPGLGLRLIYFSYDVKMKEKGDIPEGYSVSREKKERFSLILESASTNQTSMYLCASSYRLAGGFYNEQFFGPGTRLTVL.